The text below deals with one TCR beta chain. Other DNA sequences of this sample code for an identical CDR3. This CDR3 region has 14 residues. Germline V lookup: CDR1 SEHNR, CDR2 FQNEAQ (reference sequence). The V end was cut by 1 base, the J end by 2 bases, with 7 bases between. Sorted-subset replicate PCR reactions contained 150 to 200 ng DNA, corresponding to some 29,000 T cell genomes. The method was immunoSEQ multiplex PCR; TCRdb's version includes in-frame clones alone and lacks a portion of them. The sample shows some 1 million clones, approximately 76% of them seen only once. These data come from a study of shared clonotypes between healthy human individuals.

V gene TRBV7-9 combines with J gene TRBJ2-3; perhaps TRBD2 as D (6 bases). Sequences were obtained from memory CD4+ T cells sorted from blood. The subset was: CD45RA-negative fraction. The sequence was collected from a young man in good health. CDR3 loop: CASSLEGLTDTQYF. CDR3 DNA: TGTGCCAGCAGCTTAGAGGGACTCACAGATACGCAGTATTTT.